This TCR beta chain was profiled in a study of CD8+ T cells in alopecia areata. Study overall: Oral tofacitinib, 5 to 10 mg twice daily, was given in an open-label trial.

Sample treatment: oral pan-JAK inhibitor, 5-10 mg twice daily. Sorting of PBMCs yielded the CD4+ and CD8+ T cells. CDR1 and CDR2 from the germline V gene are SNHLY and FYNNEI. This CDR3 has 12 residues. V lost 11 bases and J lost 5, with 13 bases in between. RNA was isolated and reverse transcribed to cDNA, the sequencing template. Repertoires were generated with immunoSEQ multiplex PCR, while TCRdb's copy carries only in-frame clones and drops some. The sample records some 100,000 clones, 40% to 50% being singletons. This receptor was taken from a human donor with alopecia areata. The sequences come from CD8+ T cells sorted from blood, collected at week 24, from a patient treated with tofacitinib. The V call is TRBV2, the J call TRBJ2-1; unclear D gene. CDR3 coding DNA: TGTGCCGTGCAAAGAGAGGACAATGAGCAGTTCTTC. This codes for CAVQREDNEQFF.